What follows are 27 T cell receptor beta chains derived from one specimen sequenced in a study of shared clonotypes between healthy human individuals. Sequencing used immunoSEQ multiplex PCR; TCRdb keeps in-frame clones, though not all of them. The data contain some 500,000 clones, roughly 95% of them singletons. Material for sequencing was naive CD4+ T cells sorted from blood. Subset of the sample: CD45RA+ positively selected. All receptors come from a woman between 25 and 40 years old in good health.

The rearrangement joins TRBV6-8 to TRBJ2-5; 9 positions match TRBD1. The V segment lost 2 bases and the J segment 3 bases; nucleotides outside the gene matches: 4. The germline CDR1 and CDR2 sequences are MNHGY and SAAAGT. CDR3 size: 15 residues. CDR3 bases: TGTGCCAGCAGTTACCGGGACAGGGAAGAAGAGACCCAGTACTTC. Amino acid sequence: CASSYRDREEETQYF.

The chain links TRBV5-6 to TRBJ2-1, with 12 bases aligning to TRBD2. V lost 4 bases to trimming and J lost 4 bases; unmatched junction nucleotides: 3. CDR1 and CDR2 from the germline V gene are SGHDT and YYEEEE. The CDR3 is 15 amino acids. In DNA, the CDR3 is TGTGCCAGCAGCCCTGGACTAGCGGGATACAATGAGCAGTTCTTC. This gives the protein CASSPGLAGYNEQFF.

The gene calls are TRBV27 and TRBJ2-7; weak D call: TRBD2 (6 bases). There are 15 residues in the CDR3. V lost 8 bases and J 4 bases, leaving 21 bases between the germline ends. Germline values: CDR1 MNHEY, CDR2 SMNVEV (reference sequence). CDR3 sequence: CASALYRDSEYEQYF. CDR3 nucleotide sequence: TGTGCCAGCGCCTTATACCGGGACTCCGAATACGAGCAGTACTTC.

The V call is TRBV18, the J call TRBJ2-7, with D maybe TRBD2 (5 bases). The CDR3 is 14 residues long. V was pared by 3 bases and J by 7 bases, with 16 bases between. Per germline, CDR1 KGHSH and CDR2 LQKENI. CDR3 nucleotides: TGTGCCAGCTCACCTCCCAGCGGCCTTTGGGAGCAGTACTTC. The encoded protein is CASSPPSGLWEQYF.

This chain links TRBV28 with TRBJ2-1; D unclear. The CDR3 runs 13 residues. V lost 2 bases to trimming and J lost 6 bases, with 8 bases between them. Germline-derived CDR1 and CDR2 are MDHEN and SYDVKM. The CDR3 DNA reads as TGTGCCAGCAGTTTAGAAGGTGGCAATGAGCAGTTCTTC. Amino acids: CASSLEGGNEQFF.

This chain joins TRBV2 and TRBJ2-1; 9 nucleotides align to TRBD2. This CDR3 region has 15 residues. J lost 2 bases, V lost 8 bases, and 7 bases had no gene match. In germline, CDR1 is SNHLY, CDR2 FYNNEI. DNA for the CDR3: TGTGCCAGCGGGGAACTAGCGGGTGCCTACAATGAGCAGTTCTTC. Translating gives CASGELAGAYNEQFF.

The count of this clone is one. This rearrangement joins TRBV25-1 to TRBJ2-3; weak D call: TRBD2 (6 bases). This CDR3 contains 15 residues. Per the germline V gene, CDR1 is MGHDK and CDR2 is SYGVNS. Trimming took 9 bases from V and 2 from J, leaving 18 bases between them. The DNA for the CDR3 is TGTGCCAGTCTACCCGGTGGGGGGAACACAGATACGCAGTATTTT. Translation gives CASLPGGGNTDTQYF.

The chain combines TRBV28 with TRBJ2-7; 8 bases align to TRBD1. The trim removed 1 base at V and 3 bases at J, leaving 2 bases unmatched. This CDR3 comprises 14 residues. Germline V lookup: CDR1 MDHEN, CDR2 SYDVKM. Here the CDR3 reads CASSLSGGDYEQYF. In DNA, the CDR3 is TGTGCCAGCAGTTTATCAGGGGGCGACTACGAGCAGTACTTC.

The rearrangement joins TRBV7-6 to TRBJ2-1; 10 positions agree with TRBD1. This CDR3 has 15 residues. In germline, CDR1 is SGHVS, CDR2 FNYEAQ. The V segment lost 6 bases and the J segment 1 base; nucleotides outside the gene matches: 3. CDR3 DNA sequence: TGTGCCAGCAGAGAGGACAGGGGGTCCTACAATGAGCAGTTCTTC. As protein: CASREDRGSYNEQFF.

V and J are TRBV18 and TRBJ2-1, with 7 bases aligning to TRBD2. Germline CDR1 KGHSH, CDR2 LQKENI. The CDR3 is 15 residues long. The V and J ends lost 3 bases and 9 bases, in that order; junction bases with no gene match: 11. CDR3 in DNA: TGTGCCAGCTCACCCCCTGTTGCGGGAGATGTTGAGCAGTTCTTC. Translating gives CASSPPVAGDVEQFF.

This clone was seen once. The chain couples TRBV5-4 to TRBJ2-7; no clear D gene. The V gene's germline CDR1 is SGHNT and CDR2 YYREEE (reference sequence). The germline V and J ends were trimmed by 2 bases and 6 bases, with 15 bases remaining between them. The CDR3 is 14 residues long. In nucleotides, the CDR3 is TGTGCCAGCAGCTTTGGACGGAGTCCCGGCGAGCAGTACTTC. Its translation: CASSFGRSPGEQYF.

J is TRBJ2-2 and V is TRBV7-9; 11 bases agree with TRBD2. The junction had 6 bases not matched to a gene; V was cut back by 9 bases and J by 0 bases. The CDR3 totals 16 residues. CDR1 and CDR2 from the germline V gene are SEHNR and FQNEAQ (reference sequence). The CDR3 here is CASLTSGNANTGELFF. The CDR3 DNA reads TGTGCCAGTTTGACTAGCGGGAACGCGAACACCGGGGAGCTGTTTTTT.

The V gene is TRBV19, the J gene TRBJ2-2; a weak D match, TRBD1 (6 bases). Trimming removed 1 base from V and 0 bases from J, with 12 bases in between. The CDR3 spans 17 residues. Germline V gives CDR1 LNHDA, CDR2 SQIVND (reference sequence). The CDR3 coding sequence is TGTGCCAGTAGTATAGCTCGAACAGGGTCGAACACCGGGGAGCTGTTTTTT. Translating it yields CASSIARTGSNTGELFF.

This chain links TRBV5-4 with TRBJ2-3; no definite D call. Germline V gene data show CDR1 as SGHNT and CDR2 as YYREEE (reference sequence). The V and J ends lost 0 bases and 5 bases respectively, with 4 bases between them. The CDR3 covers 12 residues. The CDR3 bases are TGTGCCAGCAGCTTGGTAGGAGATACGCAGTATTTT. Its protein product is CASSLVGDTQYF.

The chain has TRBV6-5 and TRBJ2-5, with D hard to call. The J call may be wrong; the DNA end is better matched by TRBJ2-7. Germline assignment: CDR1 MNHEY and CDR2 SVGAGI. The CDR3 spans 11 residues. The CDR3 sequence: CASSDSYEQYF. In nucleotides, the CDR3 is TGTGCCAGCAGCGACTCCTACGAGCAGTACTTC.

The chain links TRBV28 to TRBJ1-4; no definite D call. CDR3 length equals 15 residues. Per the germline V gene, CDR1 is MDHEN and CDR2 is SYDVKM. Trimming removed 3 bases from V and 0 bases from J, with 8 bases in between. The CDR3 sequence is CASSFLDATNEKLFF. CDR3 sequence (DNA): TGTGCCAGCAGTTTTTTGGATGCAACTAATGAAAAACTGTTTTTT. Complete variable domain (other parts from reference TRBV28 and TRBJ1-4): DVKVTQSSRYLVKRTGEKVFLECVQDMDHENMFWYRQDPGLGLRLIYFSYDVKMKEKGDIPEGYSVSREKKERFSLILESASTNQTSMYLCASSFLDATNEKLFFGSGTQLSVL.

Concerning this clone: The sample holds other DNA sequences that translate to the same CDR3. This chain joins TRBV5-1 and TRBJ1-5; 7 nucleotides agree with TRBD1. The CDR3 extends over 14 amino acids. V was clipped by 0 bases and J by 5 bases; unmatched bases: 2. Germline loops: CDR1 SGHRS, CDR2 YFSETQ. The CDR3 DNA follows: TGCGCCAGCAGCTTGGGTACAGGGGATCAGCCCCAGCATTTT. Residues: CASSLGTGDQPQHF.

The chain uses TRBV27 and TRBJ2-1; 7 bases map to TRBD1. The CDR3 is 13 amino acids. V shed 6 bases, J shed 6 bases, and the junction held 5 bases outside the gene matches. Germline CDR1 reads MNHEY; CDR2 reads SMNVEV (reference sequence). DNA of the CDR3: TGTGCCAGCAGAAGACAGGGCCCCAATGAGCAGTTCTTC. Translated, it gives CASRRQGPNEQFF.

The CDR3 reads CASSPIRFGEKLFF. CDR3 in DNA: TGTGCCAGCAGCCCCATCCGGTTTGGAGAAAAACTGTTTTTT. The J gene is TRBJ1-4, the V gene TRBV28; the D is unclear. The CDR3 consists of 14 residues. In germline, CDR1 is MDHEN, CDR2 SYDVKM. Trimming shortened V by 6 bases and J by 8 bases, and 16 bases separated the two germline ends. Full variable domain (missing parts from reference TRBV28 and TRBJ1-4): DVKVTQSSRYLVKRTGEKVFLECVQDMDHENMFWYRQDPGLGLRLIYFSYDVKMKEKGDIPEGYSVSREKKERFSLILESASTNQTSMYLCASSPIRFGEKLFFGSGTQLSVL.

The J gene is TRBJ1-1, the V gene TRBV7-9, with TRBD1 identical over 8 bases. The junction had 6 bases not matched to a gene; V was cut back by 4 bases and J by 5 bases. The CDR3 sequence is 14 residues long. Germline V gene data show CDR1 as SEHNR and CDR2 as FQNEAQ (reference sequence). The CDR3 region is CASSSRTGLTEAFF. The CDR3 DNA reads as TGTGCCAGCAGCTCCCGGACAGGGCTGACTGAAGCTTTCTTT.

The CDR3 loop is CASSKTGTGTYEQYF. The DNA for the CDR3 is TGCGCCAGCAGCAAGACCGGGACAGGGACCTACGAGCAGTACTTC. This chain joins TRBV4-1 and TRBJ2-7; TRBD1 matches at 9 bases. Looked up from germline, CDR1 is MGHRA and CDR2 is YSYEKL. J was trimmed by 2 bases and V by 5 bases; bases with no gene match: 7. CDR3 length: 15 residues.

The chain employs TRBV5-5 and TRBJ1-4, with D unresolved. Looked up from germline, CDR1 is SGHKS and CDR2 is YYEKEE (reference sequence). Trimming shortened V by 0 bases and J by 3 bases, and 6 bases separated the two germline ends. The CDR3 sequence is 14 residues long. This chain's CDR3 is CASSLAAANEKLFF. CDR3 sequence (DNA): TGTGCCAGCAGCTTGGCAGCGGCTAATGAAAAACTGTTTTTT. Complete variable domain (other parts from reference TRBV5-5 and TRBJ1-4): DAGVTQSPTHLIKTRGQQVTLRCSPISGHKSVSWYQQVLGQGPQFIFQYYEKEERGRGNFPDRFSARQFPNYSSELNVNALLLGDSALYLCASSLAAANEKLFFGSGTQLSVL.

The gene calls are TRBV7-2 and TRBJ2-7; D might be TRBD2 (6 bases). V dropped 1 base and J dropped 2 bases, with 12 bases sitting between them. The CDR3 is 15 residues long. Germline V gene data show CDR1 as SGHTA and CDR2 as FQGNSA. The CDR3, as DNA: TGTGCCAGCAGCTTAGTGGAGGGACCAACCTACGAGCAGTACTTC. Protein: CASSLVEGPTYEQYF.

The chain has TRBV5-1 and TRBJ2-1; the match to TRBD1 covers 8 bases. J was trimmed by 2 bases and V by 1 base; bases with no gene match: 2. CDR3 length equals 15 residues. Germline loops: CDR1 SGHRS, CDR2 YFSETQ. CDR3 amino acids: CASSLYRGTYNEQFF. The CDR3 nucleotides are TGCGCCAGCAGCTTGTACAGGGGGACCTACAATGAGCAGTTCTTC.

The chain has TRBV28 and TRBJ1-4, with TRBD1 matching over 7 bases. Looked up from germline, CDR1 is MDHEN and CDR2 is SYDVKM. Trimming removed 4 bases from V and 0 bases from J; junction bases left unmatched: 8. The CDR3 loop spans 17 amino acids. The CDR3 bases are TGTGCCAGCAGTTCCCCCCAGGGGGAAGCAACTAATGAAAAACTGTTTTTT. This gives the protein CASSSPQGEATNEKLFF.

This rearrangement joins TRBV10-1 to TRBJ2-2; D is unresolved. V lost 7 bases and J 4 bases, leaving 13 bases between the germline ends. Germline CDR1 WNHNN, CDR2 SYGVQD (reference sequence). The length of the CDR3 is 14 residues. CDR3 sequence (DNA): TGCGCCAGCACTCAGGTAGCAGGCACCGGGGAGCTGTTTTTT. This codes for CASTQVAGTGELFF.

In DNA, the CDR3 is TGTGCCAGCAGGGGACCCGGGACAGGGAGCTACGAGCAGTACTTC. Encoded protein: CASRGPGTGSYEQYF. This chain links TRBV28 with TRBJ2-7; 9 positions match TRBD1. The CDR3 is 15 residues long. The junction had 9 bases not matched to a gene; V was cut back by 6 bases and J by 3 bases. The germline gives CDR1 MDHEN, CDR2 SYDVKM.